What follows are 30 T cell receptor beta chains derived from one specimen sequenced in a study of blood T cell repertoires in COVID-19. Method: immunoSEQ multiplex PCR; TCRdb's copy keeps in-frame clones and lacks some. The sample includes nearly 55,000 clones, 65% to 80% of them seen just once. Sequencing was done on a sample of peripheral blood. The source of these receptors is a human donor with active or convalescent COVID-19. The donor label of this sample is uncertain.

The chain recombines TRBV18 with TRBJ1-4; D not certain. This CDR3 is built from 13 residues. Per germline, CDR1 KGHSH and CDR2 LQKENI. V shed 6 bases and J shed 8 bases, with 13 bases lying between them. The DNA of the CDR3 is TGTGCCAGCTCCCCGAGCCAGGCGGAAAAACTGTTTTTT. Translation: CASSPSQAEKLFF.

The V and J genes are TRBV3-1 (or the pseudogene TRBV3-2) and TRBJ2-7, with D perhaps matching TRBD2 (7 bases). The germline CDR1 and CDR2 sequences are LGHDT and YNNKEL (reference sequence). The CDR3 has 17 amino acids. Between the trimmed V and J ends, which lost 5 bases and 6 bases, there was a span of 26 bases. CDR3 nucleotides: TGTGCCAGCAGCGCCCGCATGGGGGGGCAGGGGCGCGGCGAGCAGTACTTC. Amino acid sequence: CASSARMGGQGRGEQYF.

The CDR3 DNA reads TGTGCCAGCAGTTCTAGCGCGCCCCTTCAAGAGACCCAGTACTTC. Its translation is CASSSSAPLQETQYF. V is TRBV28 and J is TRBJ2-5, with D perhaps TRBD2 (6 bases). Trimming shortened V by 4 bases and J by 2 bases, and 14 bases separated the two germline ends. Germline-derived CDR1 and CDR2 are MDHEN and SYDVKM. The CDR3 contains 15 residues.

The DNA for the CDR3 is TGTGCCAGCTTGAGCGGGTCCTCAGGAGGGGAGCTGTTTTTT. Its protein is CASLSGSSGGELFF. The J gene is TRBJ2-2, the V gene TRBV2, with TRBD2 as a possible D gene (6 bases). The CDR3 has 14 amino acids. V was cut by 8 bases and J by 8 bases, with 18 bases left in between. Looked up from germline, CDR1 is SNHLY and CDR2 is FYNNEI.

This clone was found a few times. V usage is TRBV25-1 and J usage is TRBJ1-1; 8 positions match TRBD1. The trim removed 7 bases at V and 4 bases at J, leaving 11 bases unmatched. Germline CDR1 reads MGHDK; CDR2 reads SYGVNS. The CDR3 contains 15 residues. In nucleotides, the CDR3 is TGTGCCAGCAAAGGACAGGGCCGAGGGGCCACTGAAGCTTTCTTT. The encoded protein is CASKGQGRGATEAFF.

The genes are TRBV7-8 and TRBJ2-5; TRBD1 matches 8 bases. CDR3 length equals 16 residues. Germline V lookup: CDR1 SGHVS, CDR2 FQNEAQ. Trimming at V came to 2 bases and at J to 4 bases, leaving 9 bases not matched to a gene. Here the CDR3 DNA reads TGTGCCAGCAGCTTATCCGGACAGGGTAGAAGAGAGACCCAGTACTTC. Translated: CASSLSGQGRRETQYF.

The chain links TRBV5-8 to TRBJ2-3; TRBD1 matches at 7 bases. The CDR3 is made up of 14 amino acids. V shed 3 bases and J 5 bases; nucleotides not matched to a gene: 6. CDR1 is SGHTS and CDR2 is YDEGEE in the germline V gene. The DNA of the CDR3 is TGTGCCAGCAGCTCCGGACAGGTGCGAGATACGCAGTATTTT. It is translated as CASSSGQVRDTQYF.

The V gene is TRBV19, the J gene TRBJ2-1; D is undetermined. The CDR3 spans 12 residues. The germline V and J ends were trimmed by 10 bases and 2 bases, with 9 bases remaining between them. Germline CDR1 LNHDA, CDR2 SQIVND (reference sequence). CDR3 loop: CATTLAYNEQFF. The CDR3 coding sequence is TGTGCCACTACGTTAGCCTACAATGAGCAGTTCTTC. The variable domain in full, completed from reference TRBV19 and TRBJ2-1, reads DGGITQSPKYLFRKEGQNVTLSCEQNLNHDAMYWYRQDPGQGLRLIYYSQIVNDFQKGDIAEGYSVSREKKESFPLTVTSAQKNPTAFYLCATTLAYNEQFFGPGTRLTVL.

The CDR3, as DNA: TGTGCCAGCAGTTTGGTAGCCGAATCCTCCTACGAGCAGTACTTC. Residues: CASSLVAESSYEQYF. The V gene is TRBV27, the J gene TRBJ2-7, with D unresolved. Trimming shortened V by 3 bases and J by 0 bases, and 12 bases separated the two germline ends. The CDR3 has 15 amino acids. Germline loops: CDR1 MNHEY, CDR2 SMNVEV (reference sequence).

The chain links TRBV27 to TRBJ1-2, with unresolved D. Trimming removed 3 bases from V and 3 bases from J, with 11 bases in between. There are 14 residues in the CDR3. The germline V gene encodes CDR1 MNHEY and CDR2 SMNVEV (reference sequence). The CDR3 coding sequence is TGTGCCAGCAGTTTTTCACCGCCAGACTATGGCTACACCTTC. Residues: CASSFSPPDYGYTF.

This clone occurred a few times. The chain employs TRBV19 and TRBJ2-5, with 11 bases aligning to TRBD2. The V segment lost 4 bases and the J segment 7 bases; nucleotides outside the gene matches: 14. CDR3 size: 17 residues. Germline-derived CDR1 and CDR2 are LNHDA and SQIVND (reference sequence). The CDR3 DNA reads TGTGCCAGTAGTAGGCGTTCCGGGACTAGCGGCGAGGGGACCCAGTACTTC. It encodes CASSRRSGTSGEGTQYF.

The V gene is TRBV18, the J gene TRBJ2-7, with 9 bases that match TRBD1. J lost 6 bases, V lost 0 bases, and 6 bases had no gene match. Germline V gene sequence: CDR1 KGHSH, CDR2 LQKENI. The CDR3 length is 15 residues. CDR3 sequence reads: CASSPPRDRGGEQYF. CDR3 DNA: TGTGCCAGCTCACCACCAAGAGACAGGGGGGGCGAGCAGTACTTC. Complete variable domain (other parts from reference TRBV18 and TRBJ2-7): NAGVMQNPRHLVRRRGQEARLRCSPMKGHSHVYWYRQLPEEGLKFMVYLQKENIIDESGMPKERFSAEFPKEGPSILRIQQVVRGDSAAYFCASSPPRDRGGEQYFGPGTRLTVT.

The chain uses TRBV7-6 and TRBJ2-3, with D possibly TRBD1 on 5 matching bases. CDR3 length equals 12 residues. CDR1 SGHVS and CDR2 FNYEAQ come from the germline V gene. V was clipped by 4 bases and J by 6 bases, with 8 bases between them. The CDR3 protein is CASSSRQDTQYF. The CDR3 nucleotides read TGTGCCAGCAGCTCCAGACAGGATACGCAGTATTTT.

The V call is TRBV24-1, the J call TRBJ2-1, with 8 bases lining up with TRBD2. The CDR3 is made up of 15 amino acids. Germline CDR1 KGHDR, CDR2 SFDVKD. V was pared by 10 bases and J by 2 bases, with 9 bases of the junction left unmatched. CDR3 residues: CATTDGRVTYNEQFF. The CDR3 nucleotides read TGTGCCACTACGGACGGGAGGGTTACCTACAATGAGCAGTTCTTC.

The gene calls are TRBV19 and TRBJ2-7; 10 bases map to TRBD1. The CDR3 contains 15 residues. With 3 bases clipped from V and 3 bases from J, the junction kept 5 bases outside the gene matches. Germline V gives CDR1 LNHDA, CDR2 SQIVND (reference sequence). The CDR3 coding sequence is TGTGCCAGTAGTATCAGTTGGGACAGGGGCTACGAGCAGTACTTC. Residues: CASSISWDRGYEQYF.

The V and J genes are TRBV7-2 and TRBJ2-3; possibly TRBD2 for D (6 bases). Germline CDR1 and CDR2: SGHTA and FQGNSA. V lost 5 bases and J lost 2, with 8 bases in between. This CDR3 is 13 amino acids long. The DNA for the CDR3 is TGTGCCAGCAGCGCGGGAAACACAGATACGCAGTATTTT. Encoded protein: CASSAGNTDTQYF.

The rearrangement uses TRBV7-2 and TRBJ2-1; TRBD2 might be the D (6 bases). Germline V CDR1 and CDR2: SGHTA, FQGNSA. Deletions cut 2 bases from V and 2 bases from J, with 10 bases between. The CDR3 totals 15 residues. The CDR3 DNA reads as TGTGCCAGCAGCTTAAGCGGGCTGGCCTACAATGAGCAGTTCTTC. Translated, it gives CASSLSGLAYNEQFF.

The genes are TRBV6-5 and TRBJ1-1; 8 bases align to TRBD1. Germline V gene sequence: CDR1 MNHEY, CDR2 SVGAGI. The CDR3 has 14 residues. J was trimmed by 1 base and V by 6 bases; bases with no gene match: 4. Written as DNA, the CDR3 is TGTGCCAGCAGAATCCAGGGGGCGAACACTGAAGCTTTCTTT. It is translated as CASRIQGANTEAFF.

CDR3 DNA: TGTGCCAGCAGCCTCGGGACTAGCGGGAACAATGAGCAGTTCTTC. Translated, it gives CASSLGTSGNNEQFF. The chain couples TRBV5-4 to TRBJ2-1; 13 nucleotides match TRBD2. Losses at the gene ends were 4 bases for V and 5 bases for J; bases not matched to a gene: 3. The CDR3 contains 15 residues. CDR1 and CDR2 (germline): SGHNT, YYREEE (reference sequence).

The V gene is TRBV15, the J gene TRBJ2-5; TRBD1 might be the D (7 bases). CDR1 is LNHNV, CDR2 YYDKDF, per germline (reference sequence). V lost 11 bases, J lost 5 bases, and 18 bases lay in between. This CDR3 comprises 13 residues. CDR3 in amino acids: CASGGILRETQYF. As DNA, the CDR3 is TGTGCCTCAGGGGGGATATTGAGGGAGACCCAGTACTTC.

V gene TRBV4-1 combines with J gene TRBJ2-7; 7 bases map to TRBD2. V shed 4 bases and J 10 bases; nucleotides not matched to a gene: 10. The CDR3 has 13 amino acids. Germline V CDR1 and CDR2: MGHRA, YSYEKL. The CDR3 is CASSPLSGGGQYF. As DNA, the CDR3 is TGCGCCAGCAGCCCCCTAAGTGGGGGGGGACAGTACTTC.

V and J are TRBV3-1 (or the pseudogene TRBV3-2) and TRBJ2-1, with 10 bases aligning to TRBD2. J was trimmed by 7 bases and V by 3 bases; bases with no gene match: 6. The CDR3 spans 15 residues. Germline V gene data show CDR1 as LGHDT and CDR2 as YNNKEL (reference sequence). CDR3 sequence (DNA): TGTGCCAGCAGCCAGAGCGGGAGGGCCAAAAATGAGCAGTTCTTC. Protein product: CASSQSGRAKNEQFF.

The gene calls are TRBV7-2 and TRBJ1-2; D is perhaps TRBD1 (5 bases). V dropped 1 base and J dropped 3 bases, with 9 bases sitting between them. Germline assignment: CDR1 SGHTA and CDR2 FQGNSA. CDR3 length: 14 residues. CDR3 in amino acids: CASSLVGGYYGYTF. The CDR3 DNA follows: TGTGCCAGCAGCTTAGTGGGGGGTTACTATGGCTACACCTTC.

The chain carries TRBV5-1 and TRBJ1-2; D is perhaps TRBD1 (5 bases). V shed 4 bases and J shed 8 bases, with 18 bases lying between them. The CDR3 consists of 14 residues. Per the germline V gene, CDR1 is SGHRS and CDR2 is YFSETQ. CDR3 loop: CASSPDLGAQGYTF. The CDR3 bases are TGCGCCAGCAGCCCGGACCTAGGGGCGCAAGGCTACACCTTC. Full variable domain (missing parts from reference TRBV5-1 and TRBJ1-2): KAGVTQTPRYLIKTRGQQVTLSCSPISGHRSVSWYQQTPGQGLQFLFEYFSETQRNKGNFPGRFSGRQFSNSRSEMNVSTLELGDSALYLCASSPDLGAQGYTFGSGTRLTVV.

The gene calls are TRBV5-1 and TRBJ2-2, with 8 bases matching TRBD2. The CDR3 extends over 16 amino acids. Germline CDR1 is SGHRS and CDR2 is YFSETQ. The ends lost 4 bases at V and 2 bases at J; junction bases unmatched: 7. The DNA of the CDR3 is TGCGCCAGCAGCCAGACGGGAGGGCCAAACACCGGGGAGCTGTTTTTT. Translated: CASSQTGGPNTGELFF.

V usage is TRBV12-3 or TRBV12-4 and J usage is TRBJ2-1; 10 positions agree with TRBD1. There are 12 residues in the CDR3. V was pared by 6 bases and J by 15 bases, with 8 bases of the junction left unmatched. CDR3 protein: CASSRRDRGGFF. The DNA for the CDR3 is TGTGCCAGCAGCCGCCGGGACAGGGGCGGGTTCTTC.

V usage is TRBV30 and J usage is TRBJ2-1; unclear D gene. CDR1 and CDR2 (germline): GTSNPN, SVGIG (reference sequence). V lost 0 bases and J lost 3, with 3 bases in between. CDR3 length: 12 residues. The CDR3 spells CAWSVLYNEQFF. Written as DNA, the CDR3 is TGTGCCTGGAGTGTACTCTACAATGAGCAGTTCTTC.

The rearrangement links TRBV19 to TRBJ1-5; 12 nucleotides align to TRBD1. Germline V gene lookup returns CDR1 LNHDA and CDR2 SQIVND (reference sequence). The CDR3 extends over 18 amino acids. Trimming at V came to 9 bases and at J to 1 base, leaving 13 bases not matched to a gene. The CDR3 coding sequence is TGTGCCAGCAAAAGGGGACAGGGGGCGGGGGAAAGCAATCAGCCCCAGCATTTT. The encoded protein is CASKRGQGAGESNQPQHF.

The chain is built from TRBV25-1 and TRBJ2-2, with 9 bases identical to TRBD1. The CDR3 covers 16 residues. The germline V gene has CDR1 MGHDK and CDR2 SYGVNS. With V trimmed by 2 bases and J by 7 bases, 8 bases remained unmatched. CDR3 in amino acids: CASSEPGTGSSGELFF. CDR3 nucleotides: TGTGCCAGCAGTGAACCCGGGACAGGGTCGAGCGGGGAGCTGTTTTTT.

The gene calls are TRBV6-6 and TRBJ2-7, with D perhaps matching TRBD2 (7 bases). The CDR3 has 20 amino acids. The germline V gene has CDR1 MNHNY and CDR2 SVGAGI (reference sequence). The germline V and J ends were trimmed by 5 bases and 2 bases, with 31 bases remaining between them. CDR3 amino acids: CASSHNGGRANLRGTYEQYF. In DNA, the CDR3 is TGTGCCAGCAGTCACAACGGGGGGCGCGCGAATTTGCGGGGTACCTACGAGCAGTACTTC.